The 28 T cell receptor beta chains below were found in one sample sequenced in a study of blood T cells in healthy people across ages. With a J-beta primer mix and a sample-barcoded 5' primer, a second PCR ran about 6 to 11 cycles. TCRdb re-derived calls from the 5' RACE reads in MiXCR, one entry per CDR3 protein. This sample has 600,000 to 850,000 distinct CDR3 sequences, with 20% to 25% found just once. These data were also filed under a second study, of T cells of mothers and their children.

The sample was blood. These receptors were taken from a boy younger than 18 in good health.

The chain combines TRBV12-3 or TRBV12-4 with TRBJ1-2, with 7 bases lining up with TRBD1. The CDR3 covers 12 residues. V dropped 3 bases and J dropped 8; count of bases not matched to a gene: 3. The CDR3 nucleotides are TGTGCCAGCAGTTTTACAGGGGAGGGCTACACCTTC. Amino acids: CASSFTGEGYTF.

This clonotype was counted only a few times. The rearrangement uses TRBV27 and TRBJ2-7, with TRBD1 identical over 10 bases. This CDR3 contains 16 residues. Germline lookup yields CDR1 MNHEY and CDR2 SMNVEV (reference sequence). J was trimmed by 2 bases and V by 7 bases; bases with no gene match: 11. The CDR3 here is CASKGQGVRSPYEQYF. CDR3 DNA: TGTGCCAGCAAAGGACAGGGGGTAAGGAGCCCCTACGAGCAGTACTTC.

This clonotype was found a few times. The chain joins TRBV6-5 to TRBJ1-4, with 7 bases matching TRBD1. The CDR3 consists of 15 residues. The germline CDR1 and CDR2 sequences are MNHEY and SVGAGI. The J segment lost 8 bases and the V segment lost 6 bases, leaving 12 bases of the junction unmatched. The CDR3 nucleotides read TGTGCCAGCAGGACCGCACAGGGGATGAGCGAAAAACTGTTTTTT. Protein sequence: CASRTAQGMSEKLFF.

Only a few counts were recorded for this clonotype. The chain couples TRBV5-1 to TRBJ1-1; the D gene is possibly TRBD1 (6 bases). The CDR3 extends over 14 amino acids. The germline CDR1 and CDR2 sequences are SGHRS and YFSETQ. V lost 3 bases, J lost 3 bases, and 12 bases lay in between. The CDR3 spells CASSSGAQDTEAFF. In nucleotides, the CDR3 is TGCGCCAGCAGCTCAGGGGCGCAGGACACTGAAGCTTTCTTT.

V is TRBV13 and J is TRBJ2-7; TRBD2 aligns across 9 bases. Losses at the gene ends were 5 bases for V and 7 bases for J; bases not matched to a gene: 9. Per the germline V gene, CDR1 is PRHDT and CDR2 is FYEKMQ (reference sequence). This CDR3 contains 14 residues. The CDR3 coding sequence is TGTGCCAGCAGCCTGAGGACTAGCGATTGGGAGCAGTACTTC. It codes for CASSLRTSDWEQYF.

The CDR3 reads CASSLPPGQGSRETQYF. The CDR3 DNA reads as TGCGCCAGCAGCTTACCCCCGGGACAGGGATCGAGAGAGACCCAGTACTTC. V is TRBV5-1 and J is TRBJ2-5, with 9 bases aligning to TRBD1. Germline CDR1 is SGHRS and CDR2 is YFSETQ. V shed 2 bases and J 4 bases; nucleotides not matched to a gene: 12. The CDR3 sequence is 17 residues long.

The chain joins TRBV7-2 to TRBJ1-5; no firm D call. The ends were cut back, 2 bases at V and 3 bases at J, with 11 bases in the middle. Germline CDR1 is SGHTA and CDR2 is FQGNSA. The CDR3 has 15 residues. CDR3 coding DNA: TGTGCCAGCAGCTTATTGGCTGGGAACAATCAGCCCCAGCATTTT. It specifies CASSLLAGNNQPQHF. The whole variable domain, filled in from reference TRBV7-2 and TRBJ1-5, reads GAGVSQSPSNKVTEKGKDVELRCDPISGHTALYWYRQSLGQGLEFLIYFQGNSAPDKSGLPSDRFSAERTGGSVSTLTIQRTQQEDSAVYLCASSLLAGNNQPQHFGDGTRLSIL.

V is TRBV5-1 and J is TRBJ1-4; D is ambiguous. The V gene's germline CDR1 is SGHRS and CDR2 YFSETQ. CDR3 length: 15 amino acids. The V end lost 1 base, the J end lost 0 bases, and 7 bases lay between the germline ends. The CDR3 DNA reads TGCGCCAGCAGCTTGTACGGAGCAACTAATGAAAAACTGTTTTTT. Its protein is CASSLYGATNEKLFF.

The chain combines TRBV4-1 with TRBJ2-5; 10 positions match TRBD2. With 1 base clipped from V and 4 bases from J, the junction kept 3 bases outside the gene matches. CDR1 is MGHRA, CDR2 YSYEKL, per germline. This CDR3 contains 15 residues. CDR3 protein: CASSQVPSGRETQYF. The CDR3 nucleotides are TGCGCCAGCAGCCAAGTTCCTAGCGGGAGAGAGACCCAGTACTTC.

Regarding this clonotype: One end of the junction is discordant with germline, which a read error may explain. CDR3 coding DNA: TGCAGCGTTGGGATGCCTCCCGAGCAGCACTTC. This gives the protein CSVGMPPEQHF. The V and J genes are TRBV29-1 and TRBJ2-7; D uncertain. The germline CDR1 and CDR2 sequences are SQVTM and ANQGSEA. This CDR3 is built from 11 residues.

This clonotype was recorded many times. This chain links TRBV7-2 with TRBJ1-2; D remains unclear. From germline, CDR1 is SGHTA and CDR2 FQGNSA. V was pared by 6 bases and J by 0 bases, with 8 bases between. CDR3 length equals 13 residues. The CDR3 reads CASSYGPNYGYTF. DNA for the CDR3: TGTGCCAGCAGTTACGGACCTAACTATGGCTACACCTTC.

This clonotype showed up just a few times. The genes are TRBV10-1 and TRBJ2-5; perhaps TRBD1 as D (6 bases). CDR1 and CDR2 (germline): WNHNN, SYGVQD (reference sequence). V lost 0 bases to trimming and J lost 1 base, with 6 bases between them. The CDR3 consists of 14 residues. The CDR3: CASSESRGQETQYF. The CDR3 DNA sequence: TGCGCCAGCAGTGAGTCCAGGGGCCAAGAGACCCAGTACTTC.

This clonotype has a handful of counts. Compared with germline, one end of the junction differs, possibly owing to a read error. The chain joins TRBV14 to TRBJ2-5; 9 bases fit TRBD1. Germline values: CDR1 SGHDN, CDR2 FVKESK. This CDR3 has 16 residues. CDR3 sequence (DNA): TGTGCCAGCAGCCCCACAGGGGGCCTCCGATACAATGAGCGGTTCTTC. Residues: CASSPTGGLRYNERFF.

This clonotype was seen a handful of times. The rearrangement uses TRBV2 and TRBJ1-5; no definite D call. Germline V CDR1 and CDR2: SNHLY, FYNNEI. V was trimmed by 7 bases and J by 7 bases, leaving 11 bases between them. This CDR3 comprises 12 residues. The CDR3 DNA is TGTGCCAGCACCCACGAGGGACAGCCCCAGCATTTT. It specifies CASTHEGQPQHF. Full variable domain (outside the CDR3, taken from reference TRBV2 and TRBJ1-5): EPEVTQTPSHQVTQMGQEVILRCVPISNHLYFYWYRQILGQKVEFLVSFYNNEISEKSEIFDDQFSVERPDGSNFTLKIRSTKLEDSAMYFCASTHEGQPQHFGDGTRLSIL.

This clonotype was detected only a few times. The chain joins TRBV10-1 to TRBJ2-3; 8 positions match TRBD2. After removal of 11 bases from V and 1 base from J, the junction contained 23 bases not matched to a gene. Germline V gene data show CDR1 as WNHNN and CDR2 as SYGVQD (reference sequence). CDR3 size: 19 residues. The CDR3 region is CAGRCSVGGRTNCTDTQYF. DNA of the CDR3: TGCGCCGGTAGGTGCTCCGTCGGCGGGAGGACTAATTGCACAGATACGCAGTATTTT.

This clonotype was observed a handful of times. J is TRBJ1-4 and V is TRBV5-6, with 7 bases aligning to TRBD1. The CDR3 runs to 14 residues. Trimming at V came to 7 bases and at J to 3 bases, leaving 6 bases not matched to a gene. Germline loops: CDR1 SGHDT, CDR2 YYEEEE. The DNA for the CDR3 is TGTGCCAGCGGACACAGGGGTCCTAATGAAAAACTGTTTTTT. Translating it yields CASGHRGPNEKLFF.

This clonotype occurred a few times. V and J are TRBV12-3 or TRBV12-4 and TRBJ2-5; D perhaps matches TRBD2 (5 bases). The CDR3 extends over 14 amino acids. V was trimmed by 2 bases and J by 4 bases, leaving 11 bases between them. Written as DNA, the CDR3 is TGTGCCAGCAGTTTATTACCCAGCGGAGAGACCCAGTACTTC. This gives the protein CASSLLPSGETQYF.

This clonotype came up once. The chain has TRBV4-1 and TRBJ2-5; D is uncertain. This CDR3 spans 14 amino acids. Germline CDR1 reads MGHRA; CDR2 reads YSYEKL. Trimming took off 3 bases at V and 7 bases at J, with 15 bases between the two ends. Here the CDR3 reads CASSHLKGWGTQYF. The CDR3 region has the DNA TGCGCCAGCAGCCACCTCAAGGGTTGGGGGACCCAGTACTTC.

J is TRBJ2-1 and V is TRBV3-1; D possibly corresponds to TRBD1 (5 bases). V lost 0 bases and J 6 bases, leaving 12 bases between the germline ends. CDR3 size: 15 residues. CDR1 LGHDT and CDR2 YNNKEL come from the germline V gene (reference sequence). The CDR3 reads CASSQDLAGFNEQFF. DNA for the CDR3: TGTGCCAGCAGCCAAGATCTGGCAGGGTTCAATGAGCAGTTCTTC.

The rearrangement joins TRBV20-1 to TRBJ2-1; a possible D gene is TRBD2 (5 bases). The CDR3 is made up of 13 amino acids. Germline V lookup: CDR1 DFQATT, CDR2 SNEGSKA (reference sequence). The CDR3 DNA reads TGCAGCCCTCTAGCTAGGGTCTACAATGAGCAGTTCTTC. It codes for CSPLARVYNEQFF.

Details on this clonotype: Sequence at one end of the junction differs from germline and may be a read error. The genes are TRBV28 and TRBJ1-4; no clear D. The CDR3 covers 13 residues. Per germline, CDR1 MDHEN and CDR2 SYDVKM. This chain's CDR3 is CASSPSRLETLFF. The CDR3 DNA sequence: TGTGCCAGCAGTCCATCACGACTGGAAACACTGTTTTTT.

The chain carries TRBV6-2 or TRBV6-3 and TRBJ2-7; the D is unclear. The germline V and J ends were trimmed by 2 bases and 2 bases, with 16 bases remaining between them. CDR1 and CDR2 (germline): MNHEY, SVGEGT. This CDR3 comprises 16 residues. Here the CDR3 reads CASSYTSPVPTYEQYF. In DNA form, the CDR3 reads TGTGCCAGCAGTTACACCTCACCAGTCCCAACCTACGAGCAGTACTTC.

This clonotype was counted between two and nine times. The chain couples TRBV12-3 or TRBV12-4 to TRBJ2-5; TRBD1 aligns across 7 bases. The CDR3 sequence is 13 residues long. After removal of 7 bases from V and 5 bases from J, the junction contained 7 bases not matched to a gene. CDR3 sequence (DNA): TGTGCCAGCACTACGACAGGGATGGAGACCCAGTACTTC. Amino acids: CASTTTGMETQYF.

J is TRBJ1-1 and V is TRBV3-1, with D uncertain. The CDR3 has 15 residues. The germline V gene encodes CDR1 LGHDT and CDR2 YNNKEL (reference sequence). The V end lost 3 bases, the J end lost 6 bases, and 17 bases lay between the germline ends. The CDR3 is CASSHEGLEEAEAFF. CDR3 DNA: TGTGCCAGCAGCCACGAAGGATTGGAGGAGGCTGAAGCTTTCTTT.

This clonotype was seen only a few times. As DNA, the CDR3 is TGTGCCAGCAGTGAATTTCCCTACGAGCAGTACTTC. Amino acids: CASSEFPYEQYF. The rearrangement uses TRBV2 and TRBJ2-7; D gene uncertain. Trimming removed 2 bases at V and 2 bases at J, with 4 bases between. From germline, CDR1 is SNHLY and CDR2 FYNNEI. CDR3 length equals 12 residues. Variable domain in full (rest from reference TRBV2 and TRBJ2-7): EPEVTQTPSHQVTQMGQEVILRCVPISNHLYFYWYRQILGQKVEFLVSFYNNEISEKSEIFDDQFSVERPDGSNFTLKIRSTKLEDSAMYFCASSEFPYEQYFGPGTRLTVT.

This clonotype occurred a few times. The CDR3 coding sequence is TGCAGTGCCCCTACTAGCACCGGCACAGATACGCAGTATTTT. This codes for CSAPTSTGTDTQYF. The gene calls are TRBV20-1 and TRBJ2-3, with D perhaps TRBD2 (6 bases). This CDR3 comprises 14 residues. V was cut by 6 bases and J by 1 base, with 14 bases left in between. Germline-derived CDR1 and CDR2 are DFQATT and SNEGSKA (reference sequence).

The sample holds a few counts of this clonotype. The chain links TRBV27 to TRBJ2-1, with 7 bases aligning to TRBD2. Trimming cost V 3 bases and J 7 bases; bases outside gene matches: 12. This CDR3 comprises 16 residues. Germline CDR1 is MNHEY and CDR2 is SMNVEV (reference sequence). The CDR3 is CASSFRAGMVGNEQFF. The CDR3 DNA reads TGTGCCAGCAGTTTTAGAGCGGGAATGGTAGGGAATGAGCAGTTCTTC.

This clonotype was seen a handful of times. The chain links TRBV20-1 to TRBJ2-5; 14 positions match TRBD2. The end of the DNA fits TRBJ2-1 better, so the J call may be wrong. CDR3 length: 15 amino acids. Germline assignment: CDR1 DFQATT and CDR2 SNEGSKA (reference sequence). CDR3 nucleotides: TGCAGTGCTATATCCGGGACTAGCGGGAGTAATGAGCAGTTCTTC. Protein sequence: CSAISGTSGSNEQFF.